The entry that follows covers one T cell receptor beta chain sequence. This clonotype has more than one count but fewer than ten. Its antigen is currently not known. Per-nucleotide qualities are absent, and no much larger clonotype sits a single base away. This record belongs to a study of regulatory T cells in long-lasting Graves disease (dated by TCRdb to about 2021). Broadly, across the study: Persistent Graves' disease was defined as antithyroid drug treatment for over 5 years with persistently positive TSH receptor autoantibodies. Peripheral blood TCR sequencing and RNA sequencing compared persistent Graves' disease patients with newly diagnosed Graves' disease patients. The study was registered as a clinical trial and conducted in China. TCR sequencing covered about 13 persistent and approximately 20 newly diagnosed Graves' disease patients, some 33 samples in total. In the clinical cohort, patients with persistent Graves' disease had used antithyroid drugs for an average of around 9.3 years. The research as a whole found: Persistent Graves' disease patients showed lower TCR Shannon entropy and fewer highly expanded clones than newly diagnosed patients, suggesting clonal expansion. Sequencing and analysis were limited to the TCR beta chain. Preferential use of TRBV28, TRBJ1-2 and TRBJ2-5 was observed in persistent disease, whereas TRBV20-1 and TRBJ2-1 were favored in newly diagnosed disease. Persistent patients shared more public clonotypes among themselves (around 3,000) than newly diagnosed patients did (about 1,000). The authors acknowledged the small sample size as a limitation that may reduce accuracy. Only peripheral blood was studied, because thyroid tissue, the primary lesion, was inaccessible.

The library relied on multiplex PCR. The data were produced on an Illumina HiSeq 4000. To build TCR beta libraries, CDR3 regions were amplified by Arm-PCR using iRepertoire HTBI primers. PCR products were gel purified before sequencing. The paper's processing steps were these. Across samples, around 58 TRBV and 13 to 15 TRBJ segments were identified and used for gene usage analysis of CDR3 amino acid clonotypes. COPE and FqMerger were used to merge the filtered high-quality paired reads into contigs. BLAST was used to align contigs to the IMGT TRBV, TRBD and TRBJ reference genes, and CDR3 was defined following IMGT. Any clonotype with a frequency above 0.1% was counted as a highly expanded clone. Shannon entropy was used to measure repertoire diversity, and the Gini coefficient was used to measure V-J evenness. A clonotype was considered public if more than one individual shared it. TCRdb reprocessed the public reads (quality trimming at Q25 with fastp, clone calling with MiXCR) and kept in-frame beta chains. Each CDR3 protein appears once, grouped with its most common genes and DNA. The V and J calls come from TCRdb's annotation, not from the publication. In this sample the table shows about 430,000 distinct CDR3 sequences, 21% of which occur a single time. Together, the top ten hold roughly an eighth of the sample.

Spanning cysteine to phenylalanine, the CDR3 consists of 14 amino acids. Just CDR3 DNA is preserved here, 42 bases in frame from base 1. After removal of 2 bases from V and 5 bases from J, the junction retains 8 bases not matched to a gene. As encoded in the germline V gene (reference sequence), CDR1 is DFQATT while CDR2 is SNEGSKA. The time point label for this specimen denotes: persistent/refractory GD, antithyroid drugs over 5 years with positive TRAb. For both TCR sequencing and RNA sequencing, RNA was extracted from PBMCs in TRIzol. Graves' disease was diagnosed according to American Thyroid Association guidelines. The patients came from an endocrinology department in Xi'an, China. From each patient, around 9 milliliters of peripheral blood was collected into an EDTA anticoagulant tube. Ficoll Paque Plus density gradient separation was used to isolate PBMCs, and no further T cell sorting was performed. RNA quality was checked with an Agilent 2100 Bioanalyzer and agarose gel, and concentration with a NanoDrop 2000.

The sample was peripheral blood mononuclear cells (PBMCs), taken when the disease was refractory, from a patient treated with antithyroid drugs. This receptor chain uses TRBV20-1 and TRBJ2-7, with 8 bases in between that match TRBD2. This receptor was identified in a female donor with Graves disease. In nucleotides, the sequence is TGCAGTGCTAGACCCAGGAGCGGGAGCCACGAGCAGTACTTC. Protein translation: CSARPRSGSHEQYF.